The rows below give T cell receptor beta chains drawn from one sample of a study of T cell responses to AZD1222 COVID-19 vaccine. Clones were read by immunoSEQ multiplex PCR, and TCRdb kept only the in-frame ones, dropping some. Of roughly 130,000 clones listed, over 85% are singletons. The sample here was peripheral blood, taken on day 0 of AZD1222 vaccination. All receptors come from an adult in good health. The CDR3 runs from the conserved cysteine through the conserved F or W.

>15|TRBV24-1|TRBJ2-7
CATSDPGQGVHEQYF
>14|TRBV18|TRBJ1-1
CASSPQQGTGEAFF
>14|TRBV19|TRBJ1-1
CASSPGQGGTEAFF
>14|TRBV30|TRBJ2-7
CAWGGIVDYYEQYF
>14|TRBV27|TRBJ2-7
CASSFRQYSYEQYF
>12|TRBV5-6|TRBJ1-1
CASSLEQRQANF
>17|TRBV19|TRBJ2-3
CASSPGLAGEGTDTQYF
>14|TRBV4-3|TRBJ2-3
CASSRDRATDTQYF
>17|TRBV19|TRBJ1-2
CASSPNSRQGINYGYTF
>16|TRBV6-2/TRBV6-3|TRBJ2-6
CASSRTRGTGANVLTF
>17|TRBV20-1|TRBJ2-1
CSASRFGGPSSYNEQFF
>16|TRBV28|TRBJ1-6
CASTSLTQAYNSPLHF
>14|TRBV6-5|TRBJ1-2
CASSYQGTGAGYTF
>15|TRBV7-2|TRBJ2-7
CASSLVLLAGYEQYF
>14|TRBV19|TRBJ1-6
CASSTGGANSPLHF
>14|TRBV6-5|TRBJ1-6
CASLIGQGNSPLHF
>12|TRBV12-3/TRBV12-4|TRBJ2-5
CASRRSLETQYF
>17|TRBV9|TRBJ2-4
CASSSEGGGRAKNIQYF
>14|TRBV11-1|TRBJ2-7
CASSLEASRYEQYF
>12|TRBV7-9|TRBJ1-1
CASSLSPTEAFF
>12|TRBV27|TRBJ2-1
CASSPQGPGQFF
>16|TRBV7-9|TRBJ2-1
CASSLYRGRRYNEQFF
>14|TRBV5-1|TRBJ1-1
CASSPGTANTEAFF
>15|TRBV5-1|TRBJ2-3
CASSLGGPRTDTQYF
>16|TRBV4-2|TRBJ2-7
CASSQGGQGGAYEQYF
>14|TRBV5-1|TRBJ1-1
CASSAHPLGTEAFF
>17|TRBV27|TRBJ1-5
CASSPLGGVVSNQPQHF
>16|TRBV5-1|TRBJ1-2
CASMTLPSLGGHGYTF
>14|TRBV13|TRBJ2-3
CASSLELATDTQYF
>18|TRBV28|TRBJ1-3
CASSLLGERQVSGNTIYF
>15|TRBV4-1|TRBJ1-5
CASSPETGSWQPQHF
>14|TRBV7-9|TRBJ2-3
CASSPRAMTDTQYF
>12|TRBV5-1|TRBJ2-7
CASSPTGTEQYF
>14|TRBV3-1/TRBV3-2|TRBJ1-1
CASSRHTVNTEAFF
>19|TRBV7-2|TRBJ2-6
CASSLRSTSKSSGANVLTF
>15|TRBV7-9|TRBJ1-4
CASRRPQGANEKLFF
>15|TRBV11-2|TRBJ2-7
CASSFWVGRNYEQYF
>16|TRBV28|TRBJ1-3
CASSLPPPGSGNTIYF
>15|TRBV10-2|TRBJ2-2
CASSIVTGNTGELFF
>15|TRBV27|TRBJ1-5
CASSPGQGTYQPQHF
>14|TRBV5-6|TRBJ2-7
CASSPTGYSYEQYF
>11|TRBV6-2/TRBV6-3|TRBJ2-7
CASSYSFEQYF
>16|TRBV14|TRBJ1-3
CASSSSARETGNTIYF
>20|TRBV9|TRBJ1-5
CASSGGWCCEKTATHQPQHF
>16|TRBV4-3|TRBJ2-1
CASSQDEGRAGNEQFF
>14|TRBV5-4|TRBJ1-3
CASSLQGSGNTIYF
>16|TRBV5-1|TRBJ2-3
CASSPNVAGRTDTQYF
>14|TRBV27|TRBJ1-1
CASRPSGRGTEAFF